One and the same sample provided the 16 T cell receptor beta chains below, sequenced in a study of blood T cell repertoires in COVID-19. Assay: immunoSEQ multiplex PCR; the TCRdb copy retains only in-frame clones and omits some. The profile shows around 250,000 clones, just over 85% of them singletons. Sequencing was done on a sample of PBMCs or T cells enriched from blood (not recorded which). These receptors were collected from a man aged 18 to 30 who had recovered from COVID-19.

J is TRBJ2-5 and V is TRBV10-3, with D perhaps TRBD1 (6 bases). The CDR3 totals 13 residues. CDR1 and CDR2 from the germline V gene are ENHRY and SYGVKD. Deletions cut 2 bases from V and 2 bases from J, with 6 bases between. Written as DNA, the CDR3 is TGTGCCATCAGTGAGGGACAGCAAGAGACCCAGTACTTC. Amino acid sequence: CAISEGQQETQYF.

The chain joins TRBV3-1 (or the pseudogene TRBV3-2) to TRBJ1-4; 10 nucleotides agree with TRBD1. Germline loops: CDR1 LGHDT, CDR2 YNNKEL (reference sequence). The V and J ends lost 3 bases and 7 bases, in that order; junction bases with no gene match: 5. The CDR3 spans 15 residues. The CDR3 region has the DNA TGTGCCAGCAGCCACACCGGGACAGGGGTTGAAAAACTGTTTTTT. Residues: CASSHTGTGVEKLFF.

The chain recombines TRBV20-1 with TRBJ2-1; D perhaps matches TRBD1 (7 bases). Germline V gene lookup returns CDR1 DFQATT and CDR2 SNEGSKA (reference sequence). This CDR3 region has 15 residues. V was clipped by 3 bases and J by 9 bases, with 21 bases between them. DNA for the CDR3: TGCAGTGCTAGTAGAGGCGGGGCAAACAGGGGTGAGCAGTTCTTC. It is translated as CSASRGGANRGEQFF.

V gene TRBV6-6 combines with J gene TRBJ2-5, with D perhaps TRBD1 (5 bases). The CDR3 extends over 16 amino acids. V lost 4 bases and J 2 bases, leaving 17 bases between the germline ends. CDR1 is MNHNY and CDR2 is SVGAGI in the germline V gene (reference sequence). CDR3 in amino acids: CASSSPKGNNQETQYF. The CDR3 bases are TGTGCCAGCAGTTCCCCGAAGGGGAATAATCAAGAGACCCAGTACTTC.

The chain recombines TRBV14 with TRBJ2-5; 8 bases map to TRBD2. The J segment lost 4 bases and the V segment lost 4 bases, leaving 11 bases of the junction unmatched. This CDR3 has 16 amino acids. The V gene's germline CDR1 is SGHDN and CDR2 FVKESK. The CDR3 DNA sequence: TGTGCCAGCAGCCGCGGGACTAGTTTTGGCGGAGAGACCCAGTACTTC. Amino acid sequence: CASSRGTSFGGETQYF.

This clone was seen just once. The chain employs TRBV30 and TRBJ1-5; D is perhaps TRBD1 (6 bases). V shed 2 bases and J shed 5 bases, with 10 bases lying between them. The CDR3 runs 13 residues. Germline CDR1 is GTSNPN and CDR2 is SVGIG (reference sequence). The DNA of the CDR3 is TGTGCCTGGAGTAGGGAGGGGGATCAGCCCCAGCATTTT. The encoded protein is CAWSREGDQPQHF.

This clone was counted once. The DNA of the CDR3 is TGCGCCAGCAGTGATGAGGAGCTGAATCAAGAGACCCAGTACTTC. It specifies CASSDEELNQETQYF. The chain joins TRBV10-1 to TRBJ2-5; D not certain. The CDR3 is 15 amino acids. CDR1 is WNHNN and CDR2 is SYGVQD in the germline V gene (reference sequence). The ends were cut back, 3 bases at V and 2 bases at J, with 13 bases in the middle.

A few counts support this clone. The rearrangement links TRBV5-6 to TRBJ2-7, with a tentative D call TRBD2 (5 bases). V was pared by 0 bases and J by 3 bases, with 10 bases between. Germline-derived CDR1 and CDR2 are SGHDT and YYEEEE. CDR3 size: 14 residues. The CDR3 here is CASSLGRSGYEQYF. The CDR3 nucleotides read TGTGCCAGCAGCTTGGGTCGAAGCGGCTACGAGCAGTACTTC.

The rearrangement joins TRBV19 to TRBJ1-5, with TRBD1 matching 8 bases. The J segment lost 6 bases and the V segment lost 4 bases, leaving 8 bases of the junction unmatched. Germline V gene sequence: CDR1 LNHDA, CDR2 SQIVND (reference sequence). This CDR3 region has 15 residues. The CDR3 region has the DNA TGTGCCAGTAGTACCCGACAGGGGATTGGTCAGCCCCAGCATTTT. Translated, it gives CASSTRQGIGQPQHF.

The sample holds a few counts of this clone. The CDR3 nucleotides are TGTGCCAGCAGTCCGGGACAGGGGGCTTTCCCCTATGGCTACACCTTC. Protein: CASSPGQGAFPYGYTF. This chain links TRBV6-7 with TRBJ1-2, with TRBD1 matching 12 bases. TRBV6-7 is assigned to the ORF class and has an uncertain function. The ends lost 5 bases at V and 4 bases at J; junction bases unmatched: 8. The CDR3 has 16 amino acids.

The J gene is TRBJ1-1, the V gene TRBV7-9; perhaps TRBD1 as D (5 bases). The CDR3 runs 15 residues. The germline V and J ends were trimmed by 1 base and 0 bases, with 9 bases remaining between them. Germline V lookup: CDR1 SEHNR, CDR2 FQNEAQ (reference sequence). CDR3 coding DNA: TGTGCCAGCAGCTTAGAGGCAGGGATGAACACTGAAGCTTTCTTT. Its translation: CASSLEAGMNTEAFF.

The CDR3 nucleotides read TGTGCCAGCAGCTTAGAAACGGGGAGCTCCTACAATGAGCAGTTCTTC. It encodes CASSLETGSSYNEQFF. The gene calls are TRBV7-2 and TRBJ2-1; D might be TRBD2 (5 bases). V lost 1 base and J lost 0, with 10 bases in between. The CDR3 runs 16 residues. In germline, CDR1 is SGHTA, CDR2 FQGNSA.

The chain joins TRBV2 to TRBJ2-5; 11 bases map to TRBD2. CDR1 and CDR2 from the germline V gene are SNHLY and FYNNEI. This CDR3 spans 15 amino acids. Trimming at V came to 7 bases and at J to 5 bases, leaving 9 bases not matched to a gene. The CDR3: CASKRASGGSETQYF. The CDR3 region has the DNA TGTGCCAGCAAGAGGGCTAGCGGGGGGTCGGAGACCCAGTACTTC.

This chain links TRBV30 with TRBJ2-1; 9 nucleotides match TRBD2. Germline-derived CDR1 and CDR2 are GTSNPN and SVGIG (reference sequence). There are 15 residues in the CDR3. Germline trimming cut 4 bases from V and 4 bases from J; bases unmatched to any gene: 8. CDR3 bases: TGTGCCTGGATAGGGAGCGGGAGGTCTTACAATGAGCAGTTCTTC. Its translation is CAWIGSGRSYNEQFF.

The chain recombines TRBV28 with TRBJ2-1; 7 nucleotides align to TRBD1. CDR3 length: 13 amino acids. Germline V CDR1 and CDR2: MDHEN, SYDVKM. With 2 bases clipped from V and 7 bases from J, the junction kept 2 bases outside the gene matches. The DNA for the CDR3 is TGTGCCAGCAGTTTAGACAGGGCTAATGAGCAGTTCTTC. This gives the protein CASSLDRANEQFF.

This chain joins TRBV3-1 (or the pseudogene TRBV3-2) and TRBJ2-5, with 9 bases fitting TRBD1. CDR1 is LGHDT and CDR2 is YNNKEL in the germline V gene (reference sequence). V shed 6 bases, J shed 5 bases, and the junction held 13 bases outside the gene matches. The CDR3 covers 16 residues. CDR3 region: CASSPNTGGGGETQYF. The CDR3 DNA follows: TGTGCCAGCAGTCCGAATACAGGGGGCGGCGGGGAGACCCAGTACTTC.